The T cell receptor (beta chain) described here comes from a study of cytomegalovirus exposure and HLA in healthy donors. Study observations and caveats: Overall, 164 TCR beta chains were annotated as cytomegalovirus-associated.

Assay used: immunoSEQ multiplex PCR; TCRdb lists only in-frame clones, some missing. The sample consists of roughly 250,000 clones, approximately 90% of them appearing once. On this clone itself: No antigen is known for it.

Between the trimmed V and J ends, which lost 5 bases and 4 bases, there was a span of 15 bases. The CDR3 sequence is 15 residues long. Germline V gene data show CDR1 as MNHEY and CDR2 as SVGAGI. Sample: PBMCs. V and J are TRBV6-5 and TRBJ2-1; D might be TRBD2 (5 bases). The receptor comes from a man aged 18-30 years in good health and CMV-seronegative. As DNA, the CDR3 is TGTGCCAGCAGTCCCGGACTTTCCCTATACAATGAGCAGTTCTTC. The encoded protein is CASSPGLSLYNEQFF.